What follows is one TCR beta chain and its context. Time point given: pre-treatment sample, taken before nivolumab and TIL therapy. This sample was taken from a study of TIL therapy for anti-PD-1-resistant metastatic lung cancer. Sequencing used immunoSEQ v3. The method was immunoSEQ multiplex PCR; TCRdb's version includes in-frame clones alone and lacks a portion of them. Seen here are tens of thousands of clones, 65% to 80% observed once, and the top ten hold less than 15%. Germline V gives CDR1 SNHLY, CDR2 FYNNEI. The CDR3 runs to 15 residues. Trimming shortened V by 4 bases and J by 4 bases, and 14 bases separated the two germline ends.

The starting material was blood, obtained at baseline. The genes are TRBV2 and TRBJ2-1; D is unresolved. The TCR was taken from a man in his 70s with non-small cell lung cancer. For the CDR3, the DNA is TGTGCCAGCAGTGTAGCTGGGTCCCTGTACAATGAGCAGTTCTTC. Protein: CASSVAGSLYNEQFF.